This T cell receptor (beta chain) was sequenced in a study of monozygotic twins with inflammatory bowel disease. Study outcomes and limitations: A distinction between different T cell subtypes was not possible. Lower sharing of clonotypes with other individuals was seen in IBD patients than in healthy twins. This was most marked in patients showing signs of disease activity.

From its re-call of the 5' RACE reads, TCRdb lists each CDR3 protein once, without DNA. The listing records roughly 330,000 distinct CDR3 sequences. As for this clonotype: Its specificity is unknown.

This CDR3 is 13 amino acids long. Germline V lookup: CDR1 SQVTM, CDR2 ANQGSEA. The source of this sequence is a human donor with ulcerative colitis or Crohn's disease, or a healthy co-twin of an affected twin (not recorded which). The gene calls are TRBV29-1 and TRBJ2-3; without DNA, the TCRdb call of TRBD2 cannot be checked. The specimen was blood. CDR3 in amino acids: CSLRGVNTDTQYF.